The 15 T cell receptor beta chains presented below share a single source sample, sequenced in a study of response to subunit inactivated influenza vaccine. TCRdb re-derived calls from the RT-PCR reads in MiXCR, one entry per CDR3 protein. Seen here are about 830,000 distinct CDR3 sequences, approximately 18% observed once, and the top ten hold under 13%. The sample consisted of PBMCs from blood, taken more than 4 days after vaccination. The source is a man aged 45-65 years who received an inactivated influenza vaccine.

This rearrangement joins TRBV7-2 to TRBJ2-2; a possible D gene is TRBD2 (5 bases). Germline V lookup: CDR1 SGHTA, CDR2 FQGNSA. The V gene lost 0 bases and the J gene lost 5 bases, with 10 bases spanning the gap. The CDR3 runs 15 residues. CDR3 sequence reads: CASSLAGVRTGELFF. As DNA, the CDR3 is TGTGCCAGCAGCTTAGCGGGAGTAAGGACCGGGGAGCTGTTTTTT.

This clonotype was seen ten or more times. The chain links TRBV4-2 to TRBJ2-1; 12 nucleotides align to TRBD2. Germline lookup yields CDR1 LGHNA and CDR2 YNFKEQ. The CDR3 has 16 residues. Trimming removed 4 bases from V and 10 bases from J; junction bases left unmatched: 11. Here the CDR3 reads CASSRALAGGLKEQFF. The CDR3 nucleotides are TGTGCCAGCAGCCGAGCTCTAGCGGGGGGGCTAAAGGAGCAGTTCTTC.

The chain carries TRBV7-2 and TRBJ2-1; D may be TRBD1 (6 bases). Trimming took 1 base from V and 7 from J, leaving 17 bases between them. There are 16 residues in the CDR3. The germline CDR1 and CDR2 sequences are SGHTA and FQGNSA. The CDR3 DNA is TGTGCCAGCAGCTTAGTTGGGGGCCAGGTGGGGAATGAGCAGTTCTTC. This translates into CASSLVGGQVGNEQFF.

This clonotype was recorded at least ten times. In nucleotides, the CDR3 is TGCGCCAGCAGCGCCGGGACGAACAAAGATACGCAGTATTTT. Its translation is CASSAGTNKDTQYF. The chain links TRBV5-1 to TRBJ2-3; D possibly uses TRBD1 or TRBD2 (5 bases each). V was pared by 4 bases and J by 5 bases, with 14 bases between. The CDR3 has 14 residues. CDR1 and CDR2 from the germline V gene are SGHRS and YFSETQ.

This clonotype has just a few counts. The chain uses TRBV29-1 and TRBJ2-1; D not resolved. This CDR3 spans 14 amino acids. V lost 7 bases and J lost 0, with 13 bases in between. Germline V gene sequence: CDR1 SQVTM, CDR2 ANQGSEA. The CDR3 nucleotides are TGCAGCGGCTCGACCCGGAGCTCCTACAATGAGCAGTTCTTC. Translated, it gives CSGSTRSSYNEQFF.

The chain joins TRBV10-3 to TRBJ2-2; TRBD1 is a possible D gene (6 bases). The CDR3 sequence is 16 residues long. V was trimmed by 4 bases and J by 3 bases, leaving 15 bases between them. Germline CDR1 ENHRY, CDR2 SYGVKD. CDR3 loop: CAISGFWTVHTGELFF. The CDR3 nucleotides read TGTGCCATCAGTGGATTCTGGACAGTCCACACCGGGGAGCTGTTTTTT.

The chain carries TRBV29-1 and TRBJ2-5; 7 positions match TRBD2. This CDR3 has 15 residues. Germline lookup yields CDR1 SQVTM and CDR2 ANQGSEA. The trim removed 3 bases at V and 3 bases at J, leaving 10 bases unmatched. The CDR3 is CSVEGSGVFKETQYF. The CDR3 DNA follows: TGCAGCGTTGAGGGCAGCGGGGTGTTCAAAGAGACCCAGTACTTC.

This clonotype has more than one count but fewer than ten. The chain is built from TRBV7-8 and TRBJ1-6; the D is unclear. The CDR3 runs to 13 residues. Germline V CDR1 and CDR2: SGHVS, FQNEAQ. Trimming removed 5 bases at V and 6 bases at J, with 8 bases between. CDR3 residues: CASSPHPNSPLHF. The CDR3 DNA sequence: TGTGCCAGCAGCCCACACCCTAATTCACCCCTCCACTTT.

This clonotype was observed a few times. This chain links TRBV7-9 with TRBJ1-2, with D maybe TRBD1 (6 bases). Trimming removed 5 bases at V and 8 bases at J, with 18 bases between. Looked up from germline, CDR1 is SEHNR and CDR2 is FQNEAQ (reference sequence). The CDR3 is 14 amino acids. CDR3 amino acids: CASSPSVTGWGYTF. As DNA, the CDR3 is TGTGCCAGCAGCCCGAGTGTGACAGGCTGGGGCTACACCTTC.

The chain is built from TRBV11-1 and TRBJ2-3; a possible D gene is TRBD1 (6 bases). The CDR3 totals 18 residues. Germline CDR1 SGHAT, CDR2 FQDESV (reference sequence). Trimming pared 0 bases from V and 0 bases from J, leaving 16 bases between. In nucleotides, the CDR3 is TGTGCCAGCAGCTTAGCGCATGGGGGCAGGGCTAGCACAGATACGCAGTATTTT. This codes for CASSLAHGGRASTDTQYF.

The table lists this clonotype with a few counts. The chain recombines TRBV3-1 with TRBJ2-2; D unclear. Germline V gene lookup returns CDR1 LGHDT and CDR2 YNNKEL (reference sequence). V gave up 7 bases and J gave up 5 bases, with 17 bases separating them. The CDR3 sequence is 15 residues long. The CDR3 protein is CASTPFFGKTGELFF. CDR3 DNA sequence: TGTGCCAGCACCCCTTTCTTTGGGAAAACCGGGGAGCTGTTTTTT.

Here the CDR3 DNA reads TGTGCCACCAGCAGAGCACCGGGGGAGGATACGCAGTATTTT. It specifies CATSRAPGEDTQYF. This chain connects TRBV15 to TRBJ2-3, with a weak D call TRBD2 (6 bases). This CDR3 has 14 amino acids. Germline V CDR1 and CDR2: LNHNV, YYDKDF (reference sequence). V shed 1 base and J shed 6 bases, with 11 bases lying between them.

This chain connects TRBV7-2 to TRBJ2-7, with D possibly TRBD2 on 5 matching bases. Germline V gene data show CDR1 as SGHTA and CDR2 as FQGNSA. The CDR3 runs to 17 residues. V dropped 5 bases and J dropped 3 bases, with 23 bases sitting between them. The CDR3 DNA is TGTGCCAGCAGCCCCCGGGGTTGGAGCTTGGAGATCTACGAGCAGTACTTC. Residues: CASSPRGWSLEIYEQYF.

This clonotype was counted at least ten times. The chain recombines TRBV10-3 with TRBJ1-2, with 7 bases fitting TRBD1. Germline V gene data show CDR1 as ENHRY and CDR2 as SYGVKD. CDR3 length: 15 amino acids. With V trimmed by 2 bases and J by 0 bases, 3 bases remained unmatched. This chain's CDR3 is CAISELTGTNYGYTF. The CDR3, as DNA: TGTGCCATCAGTGAGCTGACAGGGACTAACTATGGCTACACCTTC.

The sample holds many counts of this clonotype. The chain couples TRBV10-3 to TRBJ2-7; D call uncertain. The length of the CDR3 is 14 residues. CDR1 and CDR2 (germline): ENHRY, SYGVKD. V was pared by 11 bases and J by 0 bases, with 17 bases between. This chain's CDR3 is CALHRAKHSYEQYF. The DNA of the CDR3 is TGTGCCTTGCACCGGGCCAAACACTCCTACGAGCAGTACTTC.